The T cell receptor beta chain described here comes from a study of graft-versus-host responses after intestinal transplantation. CDR1 is SQVTM, CDR2 ANQGSEA, per germline. CDR3 length: 19 amino acids. Trimming removed 0 bases from V and 8 bases from J; junction bases left unmatched: 21. Overall study findings and caveats: Early post-transplant declines in HvG were associated with peak levels of circulating GvH clones.

On this clone itself: Its specificity is not known.

Using immunoSEQ multiplex PCR, the repertoire was profiled, and TCRdb retains in-frame clones only, with some absent. The repertoire holds around 90,000 clones, with 92% as singletons. This material consisted of unstimulated CD4+ T cells sorted from spleen or lymph node cells, taken before intestinal transplant. This sequence originates from a human donor who received an intestinal transplant. The V and J genes are TRBV29-1 and TRBJ2-1, with TRBD2 matching 8 bases. DNA of the CDR3: TGCAGCGTTGAAGATCTTGGGCTAGCGGGTGACGCCCTTCGGTATGAGCAGTTCTTC. This encodes CSVEDLGLAGDALRYEQFF.